This record looks at one TCR beta chain sequence and its context. This clone was found once. Its antigen specificity is not known. Base-call qualities are not available, and no considerably larger clone is one nucleotide away. These data originate in a study of Ad26.COV2.S vaccination and SARS-CoV-2 variants (dated by TCRdb to the early 2020s). About the full investigation: Donors in the vaccine arm were drawn from COV1001, a phase I-IIa trial of Ad26.COV2.S in healthy adults that was multicentre, randomized, double-blind and placebo-controlled. Dosing of Ad26.COV2.S was intramuscular, at either 5x10^10 or 1x10^11 viral particles, delivered as one shot or as two shots spaced 56 days apart. The specificity and breadth of SARS-CoV-2-reactive T cell receptors after Ad26.COV2.S vaccination were assessed by TCRbeta repertoire sequencing. The TCR-sequenced set comprised approximately 32 samples: some 19 Ad26.COV2.S vaccine recipients, 5 placebo recipients and 8 SARS-CoV-2 convalescent individuals. Trial participants were randomized into five groups of five, in which low-dose or high-dose Ad26.COV2.S was given once or twice, or placebo was given on both occasions. Investigators remained blinded to trial group allocation during experiments and outcome assessment. General findings and caveats noted by the study authors: Vaccine and placebo recipients had comparable non-spike TCR breadth, which fits with the vaccine containing only spike. Comparing responses between vaccine doses or regimens was not something the study was powered to do. Substantial breadth of spike-specific CD8+ and CD4+ T cell responses was reported after vaccination. Ad26.COV2.S recipients had higher spike-specific TCR breadth than placebo recipients (P = 0.0014). According to the authors, total T cell responses may have been underestimated by the TCR breadth and depth analyses.

The immunoSEQ Assay was used to sequence TCRbeta CDR3 regions. After extraction, genomic DNA underwent amplification by bias-controlled multiplex PCR, followed by high-throughput sequencing. Regarding the original processing steps: To quantify the absolute abundance of every unique TCRbeta CDR3 region, sequences were collapsed and filtered. T cell fraction was estimated by normalization of TCRbeta template counts to usable DNA, with usable DNA being measured through amplification of reference genes present in all nucleated cells. Repertoire TCRs were annotated as SARS-CoV-2-specific by exact matching of V gene, CDR3 amino acid sequence and J gene to a known reactive TCR set. The reference SARS-CoV-2 TCR set came from MIRA and was filtered for enrichment in COVID-19-positive ImmuneCODE repertoires, removing public or cross-reactive TCRs. Based on the MIRA antigens, annotated TCRs were further analysed at the level of specific ORF or position within ORF. Breadth was defined as annotated unique rearrangements over total unique productive rearrangements; depth was the summed frequency of those rearrangements. Two-sided Wilcoxon rank-sum tests were applied when comparing TCR breadth between groups. TCRdb holds this immuneACCESS table with in-frame rearrangements only. Some clones are missing; in checked studies, unresolved V genes explain under half, and the rest has no known cause. Clonal size and the V and J genes are those of that table, whereas D and trimming came from the DNA. In all, the sample holds 350,000 to 450,000 clones, and approximately 91% of those were seen once. 1.5% to 2% of the sample comes from the top ten.

Per the publication, the treatment or condition label means: about 20 received Ad26.COV2.S at low or high dose, single or two shots; about 5 received placebo; per-sample allocation not given. For vaccine and placebo recipients, repertoires were sequenced using samples collected on day 63 after the first injection. In Cohort 1b, roughly 25 adults aged 18-55 years were enrolled at a single site in Boston, USA, between 29 July and 7 August 2020. Ad26.COV2.S was a replication-incompetent adenovirus type 26 vector expressing a prefusion-stabilized SARS-CoV-2 spike protein from the original Wuhan strain. Including cysteine and phenylalanine, the CDR3 has 11 amino acids. Just CDR3 DNA is preserved here, 33 bases in frame from base 1. V was cut back by 7 bases and J by 7 bases, leaving a gap of 11 bases between them. CDR1 and CDR2, per the germline V gene, are SQVTM and ANQGSEA.

Rearrangement joined TRBV29-1 to TRBJ2-1, with the D gene too uncertain to name. This specimen consisted of peripheral blood, obtained in a trial of Ad26.COV2.S vaccine versus placebo. The receptor comes from a person between 18 and 60 years old who received the Ad26.COV2.S COVID-19 vaccine or a placebo. CDR3 sequence: CSGGFGNEQFF. The DNA sequence is TGCAGCGGCGGATTTGGAAATGAGCAGTTCTTC.